This T cell receptor (beta chain) originates from a study of blood T cell repertoires in COVID-19. Study details: Donors in the United States, Italy and Spain gave samples during acute or convalescent COVID-19. Nucleic acid was either cDNA or gDNA, and it came from T cells, B-cell-depleted T cells, or PBMCs.

Germline V CDR1 and CDR2: MNHEY, SMNVEV (reference sequence). Between the trimmed V and J ends, which lost 7 bases and 1 base, there was a span of 10 bases. The CDR3 length is 13 residues. Authors' analysis steps: Reference gene primer amplification gave estimated nucleated cell counts. Clones were sequenced by immunoSEQ multiplex PCR, and TCRdb holds only the in-frame ones, with some missing. V, J and clone size reflect that table, while D and trimming were determined from the DNA. This table holds 150,000 or so clones, about 74% found once. This clone was found a few times. The V and J genes are TRBV27 and TRBJ1-1; a possible D gene is TRBD1 (5 bases). The sequenced sample consisted of peripheral blood. The sequence was obtained from an elderly woman with acute or convalescent COVID-19. This CDR3 reads CASTRGWNTEAFF. The DNA for the CDR3 is TGTGCCAGCACAAGGGGATGGAACACTGAAGCTTTCTTT.